What follows describes a single T cell receptor beta chain. Germline-derived CDR1 and CDR2 are MNHEY and SMNVEV (reference sequence). The CDR3 is 14 residues long. With 3 bases removed from V and 6 bases from J, the gap between germline ends came to 12 bases. As originally analysed: Estimation of nucleated cell counts relied on the amplification of reference gene primers. The protocol was immunoSEQ multiplex PCR, while the TCRdb copy is restricted to in-frame clones and leaves out a portion. The DNA gave D and trimming, while V, J and clone size come from that table. The sample contains nearly 110,000 clones, more than 70% of which appear only once. This sample stems from a study of blood T cell repertoires in COVID-19. Across the study: Whether acute or convalescent, the COVID-19 samples came from the United States, Italy and Spain.

The sequencing sample was made of peripheral blood. This chain links TRBV27 with TRBJ1-5, with D perhaps matching TRBD1 (6 bases). The receptor was derived from a human donor in a cohort sampled during active COVID-19. CDR3 in DNA: TGTGCCAGCAGTTTCACAGGGAACCCTCAGCCCCAGCATTTT. Protein sequence: CASSFTGNPQPQHF.